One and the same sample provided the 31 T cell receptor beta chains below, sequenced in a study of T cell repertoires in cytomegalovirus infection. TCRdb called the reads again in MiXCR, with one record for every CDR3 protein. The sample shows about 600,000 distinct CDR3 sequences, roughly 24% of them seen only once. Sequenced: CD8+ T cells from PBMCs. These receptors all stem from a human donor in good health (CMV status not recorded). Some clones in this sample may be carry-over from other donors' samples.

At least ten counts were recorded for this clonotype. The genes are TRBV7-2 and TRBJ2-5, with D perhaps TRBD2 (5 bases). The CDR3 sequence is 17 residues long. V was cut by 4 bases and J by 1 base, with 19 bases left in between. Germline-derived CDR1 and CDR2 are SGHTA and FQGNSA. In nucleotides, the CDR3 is TGTGCCAGCAGCTACCCCCGGGGTGCCCAAATCCAAGAGACCCAGTACTTC. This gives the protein CASSYPRGAQIQETQYF.

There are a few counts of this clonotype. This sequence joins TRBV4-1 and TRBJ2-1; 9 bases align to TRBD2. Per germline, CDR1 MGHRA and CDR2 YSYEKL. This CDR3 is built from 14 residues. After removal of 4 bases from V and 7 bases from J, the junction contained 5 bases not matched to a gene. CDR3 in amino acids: CASSRGGGDNEQFF. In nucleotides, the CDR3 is TGCGCCAGCAGCCGGGGCGGGGGGGATAATGAGCAGTTCTTC.

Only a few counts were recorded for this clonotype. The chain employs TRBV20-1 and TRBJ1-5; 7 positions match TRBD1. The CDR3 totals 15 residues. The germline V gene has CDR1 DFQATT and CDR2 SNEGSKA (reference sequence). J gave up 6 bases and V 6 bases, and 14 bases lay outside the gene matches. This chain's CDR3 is CSARTGGSFGQPQHF. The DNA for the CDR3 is TGCAGTGCCCGGACAGGAGGGAGTTTTGGTCAGCCCCAGCATTTT.

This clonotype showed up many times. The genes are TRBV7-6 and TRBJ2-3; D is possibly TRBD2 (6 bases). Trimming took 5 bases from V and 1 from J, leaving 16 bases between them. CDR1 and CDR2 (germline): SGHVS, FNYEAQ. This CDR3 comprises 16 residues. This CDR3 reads CASSDGRDLRTDTQYF. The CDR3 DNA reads TGTGCCAGCAGCGACGGCCGGGACTTACGCACAGATACGCAGTATTTT. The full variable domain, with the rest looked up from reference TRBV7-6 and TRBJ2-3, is GAGVSQSPRYKVTKRGQDVALRCDPISGHVSLYWYRQALGQGPEFLTYFNYEAQQDKSGLPNDRFSAERPEGSISTLTIQRTEQRDSAMYRCASSDGRDLRTDTQYFGPGTRLTVL.

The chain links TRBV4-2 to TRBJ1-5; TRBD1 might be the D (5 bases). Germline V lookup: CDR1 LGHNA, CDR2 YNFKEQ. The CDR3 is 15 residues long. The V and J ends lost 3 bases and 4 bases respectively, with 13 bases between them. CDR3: CASSHEAGTNQPQHF. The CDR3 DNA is TGTGCCAGCAGCCACGAAGCCGGGACTAATCAGCCCCAGCATTTT.

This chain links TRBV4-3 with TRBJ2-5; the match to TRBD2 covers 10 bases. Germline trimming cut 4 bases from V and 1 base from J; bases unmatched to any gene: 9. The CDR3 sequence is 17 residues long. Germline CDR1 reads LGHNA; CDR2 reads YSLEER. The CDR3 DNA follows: TGCGCCAGCAGCCTAGGACTAGCGGAGATCTTCCAAGAGACCCAGTACTTC. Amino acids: CASSLGLAEIFQETQYF.

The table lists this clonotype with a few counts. Written as DNA, the CDR3 is TGTGCCACCAGCAAGCGAGGTACGGGGGACCAAGAGACCCAGTACTTC. Translation gives CATSKRGTGDQETQYF. The chain combines TRBV15 with TRBJ2-5; tentatively, D is TRBD2 (6 bases). CDR1 and CDR2 (germline): LNHNV, YYDKDF (reference sequence). The CDR3 is 16 residues long. Deletions cut 4 bases from V and 0 bases from J, with 15 bases between.

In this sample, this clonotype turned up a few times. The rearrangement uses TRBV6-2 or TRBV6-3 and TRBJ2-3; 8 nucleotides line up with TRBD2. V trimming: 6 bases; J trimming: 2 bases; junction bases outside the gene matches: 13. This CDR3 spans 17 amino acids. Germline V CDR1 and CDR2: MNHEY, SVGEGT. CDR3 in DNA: TGTGCCAGCAGCCCAGGAAGCGGGGGTAACCCCACAGATACGCAGTATTTT. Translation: CASSPGSGGNPTDTQYF.

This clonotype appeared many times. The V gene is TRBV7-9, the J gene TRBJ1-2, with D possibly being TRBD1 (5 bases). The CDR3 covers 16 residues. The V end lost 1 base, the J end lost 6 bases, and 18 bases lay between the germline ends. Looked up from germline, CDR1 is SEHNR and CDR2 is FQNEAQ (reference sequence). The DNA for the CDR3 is TGTGCCAGCAGCTTAGGAGGAGGCAAGGGGATAGATGGCTACACCTTC. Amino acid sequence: CASSLGGGKGIDGYTF.

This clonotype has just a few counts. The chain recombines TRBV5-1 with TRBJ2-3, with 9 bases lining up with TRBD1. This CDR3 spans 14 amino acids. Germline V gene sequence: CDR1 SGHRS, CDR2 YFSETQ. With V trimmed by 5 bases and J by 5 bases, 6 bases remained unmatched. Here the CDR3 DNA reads TGCGCCAGCAGGAAGGGACAGGGTAGAGATACGCAGTATTTT. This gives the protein CASRKGQGRDTQYF.

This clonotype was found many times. In nucleotides, the CDR3 is TGTGCCAGCAGCCACTTACGGTCCCCGGGAACGGTCGAGCAGTACTTC. This translates into CASSHLRSPGTVEQYF. The rearrangement uses TRBV7-8 and TRBJ2-7, with a possible D match to TRBD2 (5 bases). V lost 5 bases and J lost 6, with 23 bases in between. The CDR3 is 16 amino acids. Germline V lookup: CDR1 SGHVS, CDR2 FQNEAQ.

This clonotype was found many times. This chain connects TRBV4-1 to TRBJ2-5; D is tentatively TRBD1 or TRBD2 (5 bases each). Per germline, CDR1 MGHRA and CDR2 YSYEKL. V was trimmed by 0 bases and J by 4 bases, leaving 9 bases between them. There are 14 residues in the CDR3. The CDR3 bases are TGCGCCAGCAGCCAAGAATCAGGGAGAGAGACCCAGTACTTC. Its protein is CASSQESGRETQYF.

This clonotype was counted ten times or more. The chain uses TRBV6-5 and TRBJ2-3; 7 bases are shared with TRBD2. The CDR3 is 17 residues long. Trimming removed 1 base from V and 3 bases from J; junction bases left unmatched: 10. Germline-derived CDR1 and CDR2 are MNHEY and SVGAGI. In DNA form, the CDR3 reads TGTGCCAGCAGTTACTTCAGTCCGGGGGGTCAGACAGATACGCAGTATTTT. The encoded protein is CASSYFSPGGQTDTQYF.

This chain's CDR3 is CASSISEMIGELFF. The DNA for the CDR3 is TGTGCCAGTAGTATAAGTGAGATGATAGGGGAGCTGTTTTTT. The rearrangement links TRBV19 to TRBJ2-2; D gene unclear. The CDR3 loop spans 14 amino acids. The germline gives CDR1 LNHDA, CDR2 SQIVND (reference sequence). The V end lost 2 bases, the J end lost 8 bases, and 12 bases lay between the germline ends.

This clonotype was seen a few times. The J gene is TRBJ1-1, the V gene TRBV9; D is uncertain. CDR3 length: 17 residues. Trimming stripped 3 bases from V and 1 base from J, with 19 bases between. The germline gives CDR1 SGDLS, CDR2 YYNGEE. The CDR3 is CASSARSLIDGNTEAFF. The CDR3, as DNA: TGTGCCAGCAGCGCTAGGAGCCTTATTGACGGGAACACTGAAGCTTTCTTT. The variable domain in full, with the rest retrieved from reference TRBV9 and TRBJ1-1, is DSGVTQTPKHLITATGQRVTLRCSPRSGDLSVYWYQQSLDQGLQFLIQYYNGEERAKGNILERFSAQQFPDLHSELNLSSLELGDSALYFCASSARSLIDGNTEAFFGQGTRLTVV.

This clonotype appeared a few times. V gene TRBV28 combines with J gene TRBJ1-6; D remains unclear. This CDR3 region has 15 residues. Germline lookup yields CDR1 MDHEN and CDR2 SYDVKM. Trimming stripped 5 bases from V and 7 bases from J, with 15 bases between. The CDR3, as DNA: TGTGCCAGCAGTCTTTTGCCTGACAAAAATTCACCCCTCCACTTT. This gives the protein CASSLLPDKNSPLHF.

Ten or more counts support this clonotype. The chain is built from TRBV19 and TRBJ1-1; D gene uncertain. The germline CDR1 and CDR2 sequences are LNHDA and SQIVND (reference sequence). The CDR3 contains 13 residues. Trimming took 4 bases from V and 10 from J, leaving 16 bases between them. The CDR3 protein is CASSTSQFRAAFF. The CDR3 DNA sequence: TGTGCCAGTAGTACGAGTCAGTTTCGGGCAGCTTTCTTT.

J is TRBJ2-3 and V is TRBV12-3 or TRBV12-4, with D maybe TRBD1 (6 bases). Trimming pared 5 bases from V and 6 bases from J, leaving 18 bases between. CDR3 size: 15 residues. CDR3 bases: TGTGCCAGCAGTGAAACAGGGTCCAGATCTGATACGCAGTATTTT. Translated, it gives CASSETGSRSDTQYF.

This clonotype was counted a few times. The CDR3 DNA reads TGTGCCAGCAGCACAGAGGCAGGGCCCCCTTTGAGGGGGGGCTACACCTTC. It codes for CASSTEAGPPLRGGYTF. The chain links TRBV11-2 to TRBJ1-2; D possibly corresponds to TRBD1 (6 bases). The CDR3 sequence is 17 residues long. Trimming cost V 5 bases and J 8 bases, with 27 bases left between them. The germline CDR1 and CDR2 sequences are SGHAT and FQNNGV.

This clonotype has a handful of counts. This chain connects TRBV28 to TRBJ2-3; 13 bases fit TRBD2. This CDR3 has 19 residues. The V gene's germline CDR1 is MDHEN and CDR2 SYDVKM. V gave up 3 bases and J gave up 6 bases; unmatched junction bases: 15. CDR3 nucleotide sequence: TGTGCCAGCAGTTTCCCCCGGACTAGCGGGGGACCATCTATTGATACGCAGTATTTT. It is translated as CASSFPRTSGGPSIDTQYF. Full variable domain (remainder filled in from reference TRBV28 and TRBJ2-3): DVKVTQSSRYLVKRTGEKVFLECVQDMDHENMFWYRQDPGLGLRLIYFSYDVKMKEKGDIPEGYSVSREKKERFSLILESASTNQTSMYLCASSFPRTSGGPSIDTQYFGPGTRLTVL.

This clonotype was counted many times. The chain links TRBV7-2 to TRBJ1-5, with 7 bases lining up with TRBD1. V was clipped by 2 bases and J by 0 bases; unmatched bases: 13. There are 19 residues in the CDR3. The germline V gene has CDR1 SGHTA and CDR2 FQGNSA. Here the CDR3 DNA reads TGTGCCAGCAGCTTAACGGGGTTTCCTTACAGGGGTAGCAATCAGCCCCAGCATTTT. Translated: CASSLTGFPYRGSNQPQHF.

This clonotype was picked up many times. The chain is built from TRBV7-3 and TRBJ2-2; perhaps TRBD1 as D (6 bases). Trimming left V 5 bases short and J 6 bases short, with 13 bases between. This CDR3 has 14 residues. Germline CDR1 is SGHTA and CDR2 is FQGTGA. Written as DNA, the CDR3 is TGTGCCAGCAGCAGGCGACCAGGGGCCGGGGAGCTGTTTTTT. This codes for CASSRRPGAGELFF.

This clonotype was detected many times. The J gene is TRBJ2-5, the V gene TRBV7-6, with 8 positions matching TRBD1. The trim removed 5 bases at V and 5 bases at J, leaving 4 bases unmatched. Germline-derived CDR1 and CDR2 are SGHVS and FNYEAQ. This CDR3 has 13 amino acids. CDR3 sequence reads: CASSPRGPETQYF. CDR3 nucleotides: TGTGCCAGCAGCCCCAGGGGGCCGGAGACCCAGTACTTC.

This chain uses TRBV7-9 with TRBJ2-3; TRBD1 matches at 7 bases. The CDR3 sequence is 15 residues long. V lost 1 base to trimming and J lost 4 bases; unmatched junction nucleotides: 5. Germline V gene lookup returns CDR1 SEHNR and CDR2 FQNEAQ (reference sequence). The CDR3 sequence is CASSLGQGRADTQYF. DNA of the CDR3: TGTGCCAGCAGCTTAGGACAGGGTCGGGCAGATACGCAGTATTTT.

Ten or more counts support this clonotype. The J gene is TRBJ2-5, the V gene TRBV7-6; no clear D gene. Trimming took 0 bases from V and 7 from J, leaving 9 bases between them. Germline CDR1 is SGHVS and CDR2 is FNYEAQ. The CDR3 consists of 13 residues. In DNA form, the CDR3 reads TGTGCCAGCAGCTTAGCGCCCGTAGGGACCCAGTACTTC. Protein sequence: CASSLAPVGTQYF.

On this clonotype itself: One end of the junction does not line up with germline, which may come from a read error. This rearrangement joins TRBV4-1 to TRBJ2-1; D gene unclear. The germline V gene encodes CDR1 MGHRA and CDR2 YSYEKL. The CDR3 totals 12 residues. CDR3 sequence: CAGSQETYEQFF. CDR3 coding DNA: TGTGCCGGCAGCCAAGAGACATATGAGCAGTTCTTC.

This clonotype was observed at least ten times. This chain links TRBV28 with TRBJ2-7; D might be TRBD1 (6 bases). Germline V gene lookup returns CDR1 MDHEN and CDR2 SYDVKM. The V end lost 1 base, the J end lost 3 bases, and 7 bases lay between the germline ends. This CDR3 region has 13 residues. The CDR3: CASSLLQGYEQYF. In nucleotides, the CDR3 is TGTGCCAGCAGTTTATTACAGGGCTACGAGCAGTACTTC.

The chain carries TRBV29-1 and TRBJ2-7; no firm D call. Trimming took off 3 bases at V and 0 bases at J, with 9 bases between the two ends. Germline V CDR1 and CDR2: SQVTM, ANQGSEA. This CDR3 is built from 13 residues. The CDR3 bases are TGCAGCGTTGACTTGTTAAGCTCCTACGAGCAGTACGTC. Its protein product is CSVDLLSSYEQYV.

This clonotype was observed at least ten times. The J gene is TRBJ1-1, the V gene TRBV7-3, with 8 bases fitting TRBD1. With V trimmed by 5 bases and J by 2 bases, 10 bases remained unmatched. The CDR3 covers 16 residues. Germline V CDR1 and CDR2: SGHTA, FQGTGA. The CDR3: CASSALPGQANTEAFF. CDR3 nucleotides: TGTGCCAGCAGCGCCCTCCCGGGACAGGCTAACACTGAAGCTTTCTTT.

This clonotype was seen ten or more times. The CDR3 sequence: CASTTTENSNQPQHF. DNA of the CDR3: TGTGCCAGCACTACGACAGAAAATAGCAATCAGCCCCAGCATTTT. V usage is TRBV12-3 or TRBV12-4 and J usage is TRBJ1-5; possibly TRBD1 for D (5 bases). V dropped 7 bases and J dropped 0 bases, with 13 bases sitting between them. This CDR3 has 15 amino acids.

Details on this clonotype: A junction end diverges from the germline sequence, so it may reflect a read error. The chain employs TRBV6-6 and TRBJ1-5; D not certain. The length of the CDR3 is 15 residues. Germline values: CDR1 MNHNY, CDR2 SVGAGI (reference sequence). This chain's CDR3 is CASSSLDGSNQPRHF. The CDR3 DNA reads TGTGCCAGCAGTTCCCTCGACGGATCCAATCAGCCCCGGCATTTT.